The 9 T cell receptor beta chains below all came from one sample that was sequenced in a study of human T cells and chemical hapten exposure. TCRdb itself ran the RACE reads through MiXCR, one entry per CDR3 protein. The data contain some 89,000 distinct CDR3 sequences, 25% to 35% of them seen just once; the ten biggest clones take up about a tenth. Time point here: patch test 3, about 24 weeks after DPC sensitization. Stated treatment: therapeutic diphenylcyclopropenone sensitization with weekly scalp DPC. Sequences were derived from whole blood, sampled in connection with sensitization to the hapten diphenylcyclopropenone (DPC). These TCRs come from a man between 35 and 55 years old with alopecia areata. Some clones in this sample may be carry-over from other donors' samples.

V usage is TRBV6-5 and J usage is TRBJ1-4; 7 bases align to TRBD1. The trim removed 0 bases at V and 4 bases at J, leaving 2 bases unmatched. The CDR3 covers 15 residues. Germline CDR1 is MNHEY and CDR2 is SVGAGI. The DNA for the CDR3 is TGTGCCAGCAGTTACTCGGGACAGTTTAATGAAAAACTGTTTTTT. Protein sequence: CASSYSGQFNEKLFF.

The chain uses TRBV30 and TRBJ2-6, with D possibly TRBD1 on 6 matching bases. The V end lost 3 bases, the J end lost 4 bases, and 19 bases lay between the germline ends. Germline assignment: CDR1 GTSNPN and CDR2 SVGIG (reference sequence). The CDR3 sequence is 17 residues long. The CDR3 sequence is CAWRLQGEVKGANVLTF. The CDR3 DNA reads TGTGCCTGGAGGCTACAGGGAGAGGTGAAAGGGGCCAACGTCCTGACTTTC. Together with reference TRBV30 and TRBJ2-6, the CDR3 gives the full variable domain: SQTIHQWPATLVQPVGSPLSLECTVEGTSNPNLYWYRQAAGRGLQLLFYSVGIGQISSEVPQNLSASRPQDRQFILSSKKLLLSDSGFYLCAWRLQGEVKGANVLTFGAGSRLTVL.

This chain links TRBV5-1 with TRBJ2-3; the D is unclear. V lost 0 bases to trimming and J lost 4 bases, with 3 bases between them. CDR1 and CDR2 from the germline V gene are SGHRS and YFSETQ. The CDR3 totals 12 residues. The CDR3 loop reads CASSLAADTQYF. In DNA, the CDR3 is TGCGCCAGCAGCTTGGCCGCAGATACGCAGTATTTT.

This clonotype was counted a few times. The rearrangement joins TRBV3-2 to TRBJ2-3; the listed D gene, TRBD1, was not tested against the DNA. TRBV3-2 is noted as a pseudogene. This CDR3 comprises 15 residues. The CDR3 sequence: CASSLGIRGTDTQYF. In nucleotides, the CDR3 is TGTGCCAGCAGCCTAGGTATTAGGGGAACAGATACGCAGTATTTT.

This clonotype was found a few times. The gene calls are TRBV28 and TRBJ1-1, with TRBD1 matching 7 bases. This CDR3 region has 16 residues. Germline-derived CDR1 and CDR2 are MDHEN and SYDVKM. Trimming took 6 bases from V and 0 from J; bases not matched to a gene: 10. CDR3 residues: CASRRPGQGVNTEAFF. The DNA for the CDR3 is TGTGCCAGCAGGCGCCCGGGGCAGGGGGTGAACACTGAAGCTTTCTTT.

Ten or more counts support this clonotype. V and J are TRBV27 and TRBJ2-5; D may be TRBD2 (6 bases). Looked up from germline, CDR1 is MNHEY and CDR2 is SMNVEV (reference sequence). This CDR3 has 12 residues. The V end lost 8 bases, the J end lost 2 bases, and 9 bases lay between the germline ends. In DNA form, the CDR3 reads TGTGCCAGCGGGAGGATACAAGAGACCCAGTACTTC. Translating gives CASGRIQETQYF.

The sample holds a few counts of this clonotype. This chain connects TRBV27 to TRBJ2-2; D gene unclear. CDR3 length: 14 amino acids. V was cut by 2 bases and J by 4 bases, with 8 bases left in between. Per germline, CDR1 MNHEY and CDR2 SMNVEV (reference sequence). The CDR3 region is CASSLKAITGELFF. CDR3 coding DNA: TGTGCCAGCAGTTTAAAGGCAATCACCGGGGAGCTGTTTTTT.

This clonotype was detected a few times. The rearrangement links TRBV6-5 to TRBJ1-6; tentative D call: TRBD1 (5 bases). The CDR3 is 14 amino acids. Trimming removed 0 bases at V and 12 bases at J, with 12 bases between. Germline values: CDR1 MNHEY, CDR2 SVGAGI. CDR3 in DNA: TGTGCCAGCAGTTACTCCGGGGGAGAAGGACCCCTCCACTTT. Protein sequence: CASSYSGGEGPLHF.

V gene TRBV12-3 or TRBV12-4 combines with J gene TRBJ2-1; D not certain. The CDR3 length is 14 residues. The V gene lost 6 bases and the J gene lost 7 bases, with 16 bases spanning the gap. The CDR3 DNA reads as TGTGCCAGCAGCGTAACGGGCCGGACGAATGAGCAGTTCTTC. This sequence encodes CASSVTGRTNEQFF.